This is a list of T cell receptor beta chains from one sample in a study of cytomegalovirus exposure and HLA in healthy donors. Here immunoSEQ multiplex PCR was the method, and the copy in TCRdb shows in-frame clones only, minus some. The table records about 270,000 clones, just over 85% of them present only once. The material sequenced was PBMCs. These TCRs come from a man aged 35 to 55 in good health and CMV-seropositive. Each CDR3 is given with its conserved first and last residue. Fields, in order: clone size, J gene, D gene, V gene, CDR3 DNA, CDR3 protein. D genes are given only for firm matches. For some rows the clone size is stated as once, few or many, or as a class when expanded; others skip it.

>few|TRBJ1-1|TRBD1|TRBV27
TGTGCCAGTGGACAGGGGGCCCCCATGAACACTGAAGCTTTCTTT
CASGQGAPMNTEAFF
>.|TRBJ1-1|.|TRBV5-6
TGTGCCAGCAGCCCCTACCAGGGCAGGAACACTGAAGCTTTCTTT
CASSPYQGRNTEAFF
>.|TRBJ1-4|.|TRBV7-9
TGTGCCAGCAGCCTCCCCCCTACAGGGATGGATAATGAAAAACTGTTTTTT
CASSLPPTGMDNEKLFF
>.|TRBJ2-7|.|TRBV28
TGTGCCAGCAGTTTTGGCAGGGTTCCCTTCGAGCAGTACTTC
CASSFGRVPFEQYF
>.|TRBJ2-7|.|TRBV18
TGTGCCAGCTCACGAACCGGGACTGCAACCTACGAGCAGTACTTC
CASSRTGTATYEQYF
>.|TRBJ2-5|.|TRBV4-1
TGCGCCAGCAGCCCTGGATGGGCCAGGTCAAGGATCCAAGAGACCCAGTACTTC
CASSPGWARSRIQETQYF
>few|TRBJ2-3|.|TRBV13
TGTGCCAGCAGCTCTCCTGGAGGGACCACGCGCACAGATACGCAGTATTTT
CASSSPGGTTRTDTQYF
>.|TRBJ2-3|TRBD2|TRBV7-3
TGTGCCAGCAGCTTATTAGCGGGGGGCACAGATACGCAGTATTTT
CASSLLAGGTDTQYF
>.|TRBJ2-2|.|TRBV29-1
TGCAGCGCCAGGTACACCGGGGAGCTGTTTTTT
CSARYTGELFF
>once|TRBJ2-2|.|TRBV9
TGTGCCAGCAGCGTAGGGTACAGGGCGGACACCGGGGAGCTGTTTTTT
CASSVGYRADTGELFF
>.|TRBJ2-4|.|TRBV5-5
TGTGCCAGCAGCTTCGGACTCACCGGGGGAAACATTCAGTACTTC
CASSFGLTGGNIQYF
>.|TRBJ2-2|.|TRBV6-6
TGTGCCAGCAGTCCGGAGATCGACACCGGGGAGCTGTTTTTT
CASSPEIDTGELFF
>.|TRBJ2-3|.|TRBV19
TGTGCCAACCCGTCTCAGGGGACGCAGTATTTT
CANPSQGTQYF
>once|TRBJ1-2|TRBD1|TRBV6-1
TGTGCCAGCACTGAAGTTTGGACAGGGGCGCCGATCTATGGCTACACCTTC
CASTEVWTGAPIYGYTF
>.|TRBJ2-7|.|TRBV2
TGTGCCAGCAGTGATAGCCCGGGTACATTCTCCTACGAGCAGTACTTC
CASSDSPGTFSYEQYF
>.|TRBJ2-6|.|TRBV9
TGTGCCAGCAGCGTGAGCCGGTCGGGGTCCTCTGGGGCCAACGTCCTGACTTTC
CASSVSRSGSSGANVLTF
>.|TRBJ2-7|TRBD2|TRBV27
TGTGCCAGCAAAACACTAGCGGGGAGCTACGAGCAGTACTTC
CASKTLAGSYEQYF
>.|TRBJ1-4|TRBD1|TRBV25-1
TGTGCCAGCAGTGATGACAGGGGAGTGGAAAAACTGTTTTTT
CASSDDRGVEKLFF
>once|TRBJ1-1|.|TRBV28
TGTGCCAGCAGCCCAAACGGAGGGATAGCTTTCTTT
CASSPNGGIAFF
>.|TRBJ2-3|TRBD1|TRBV12-5
TGTGCTAGACCAGGGACAGATTTCACAGATACGCAGTATTTT
CARPGTDFTDTQYF
>.|TRBJ1-2|TRBD1|TRBV29-1
TGCAGCGTTCACCCTAGACAGGGGAGCTATGGCTACACCTTC
CSVHPRQGSYGYTF
>.|TRBJ1-4|.|TRBV15
TGTGCCACCAGCAGACCATCTCTGGGAAACGGGAGGGAAAAACTGTTTTTT
CATSRPSLGNGREKLFF
>.|TRBJ1-4|.|TRBV7-2
TGTGCCAGCAGCTTGAGGGGGGGCAACCCAACTAATGAAAAACTGTTTTTT
CASSLRGGNPTNEKLFF
>.|TRBJ1-1|TRBD1|TRBV19
TGTGCCAGTAGTATAGATCGGACAGGGAACACTGAAGCTTTCTTT
CASSIDRTGNTEAFF
>few|TRBJ2-3|.|TRBV7-3
TGTGCCAGCAGCTTAGGTCGGACTAGCACAGATACGCAGTATTTT
CASSLGRTSTDTQYF
>.|TRBJ1-1|.|TRBV30
TGTGCAAATGAGGGCAGGGGTAGAAAAACTGAAGCTTTCTTT
CANEGRGRKTEAFF
>.|TRBJ2-1|TRBD2|TRBV4-1
TGCGCCAGCAGCCAATTCGGGACTAGCGGGAGGGCCAGCCTGGTCGATGAGCAGTTCTTC
CASSQFGTSGRASLVDEQFF
>few|TRBJ1-1|.|TRBV19
TGTGCCAGTAGTATAGTGCAGGGGCACACTGAAGCTTTCTTT
CASSIVQGHTEAFF
>once|TRBJ1-4|TRBD1|TRBV18
TGTGCCAGCTCATCCTCCGGGACAGGAGACGAAAAACTGTTTTTT
CASSSSGTGDEKLFF
>.|TRBJ2-1|.|TRBV10-1
TGCGCCAGCAGCCGCCGCTTTTGGCCAGGTGAGCAGTTCTTC
CASSRRFWPGEQFF
>few|TRBJ1-5|TRBD1|TRBV5-6
TGTGCCAGCAGCCAGGGACAGGTCAATCAGCCCCAGCATTTT
CASSQGQVNQPQHF
>once|TRBJ1-1|.|TRBV18
TGTGCCAGCTCACATAGAGGCACTGAAGCTTTCTTT
CASSHRGTEAFF
>.|TRBJ1-3|.|TRBV7-8
TGTGCCAGCAGCCACGGACAAAACTCTGGAAACACCATATATTTT
CASSHGQNSGNTIYF
>.|TRBJ2-7|.|TRBV7-9
TGTGCCAGCAGCTTAGACAGGTCCAGCTCCTACGAGCAGTACTTC
CASSLDRSSSYEQYF
>.|TRBJ2-7|.|TRBV5-4
TGTGCCAGCAGCCGCCCGGGAACTACCCACGAGCAGTACTTC
CASSRPGTTHEQYF
>.|TRBJ1-6|.|TRBV6-1
TGTGCCAGCAGGGGGGCGGAGGCTGGTAGTACGCCCCTCCACTTT
CASRGAEAGSTPLHF
>.|TRBJ2-2|.|TRBV9
TGTGCCAGCAGCGCCAGAGGACAAAACACCGGGGAGCTGTTTTTT
CASSARGQNTGELFF
>.|TRBJ2-7|TRBD2|TRBV6-6
TGTGCCAGCAGTTACCTGACTAGCGGGAGCTACGAGCAGTACTTC
CASSYLTSGSYEQYF
>.|TRBJ2-7|.|TRBV2
TGTGCCAGCACTCCATTCCCAGGGACCTACGAGCAGTACTTC
CASTPFPGTYEQYF
>.|TRBJ1-5|.|TRBV28
TGTGCCAGCAGTACTCAGGTCAGGAGCGGGGGCAATCAGCCCCAGCATTTT
CASSTQVRSGGNQPQHF
>.|TRBJ2-3|TRBD2|TRBV4-1
TGCGCCAGCAGCCAAGTGCCGGGAGGGAGCACAGATACGCAGTATTTT
CASSQVPGGSTDTQYF
>.|TRBJ2-7|.|TRBV30
TGTGCCTGGAACTTACAGGGATTCCACGAGCAGTACTTC
CAWNLQGFHEQYF